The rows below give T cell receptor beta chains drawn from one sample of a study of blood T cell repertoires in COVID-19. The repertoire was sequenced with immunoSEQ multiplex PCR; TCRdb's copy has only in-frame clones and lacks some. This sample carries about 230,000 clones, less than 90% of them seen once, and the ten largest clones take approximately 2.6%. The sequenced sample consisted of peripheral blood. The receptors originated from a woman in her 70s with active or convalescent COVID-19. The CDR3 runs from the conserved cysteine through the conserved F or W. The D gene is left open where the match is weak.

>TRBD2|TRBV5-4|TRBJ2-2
CASSPAGGANTGELFF
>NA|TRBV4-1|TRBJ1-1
CASSQVGAGGRNTEAFF
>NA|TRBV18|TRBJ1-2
CASSPELRNYGYTF
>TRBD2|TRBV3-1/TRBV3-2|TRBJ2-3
CASSQDELAGGPRVTQYF
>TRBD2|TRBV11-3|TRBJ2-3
CASSVRTSGRDTQYF
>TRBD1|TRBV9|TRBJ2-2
CASSVTGTGELFF
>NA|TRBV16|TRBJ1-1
CASSRQGNTEAFF
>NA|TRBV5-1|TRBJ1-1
CASSMLQGNTEAFF
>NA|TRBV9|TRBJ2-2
CASSVGTETGELFF
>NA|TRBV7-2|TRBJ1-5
CASSPADQPQHF
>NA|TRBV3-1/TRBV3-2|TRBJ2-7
CASSRQGSSYEQYF
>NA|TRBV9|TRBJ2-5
CASSVSSDQETQYF
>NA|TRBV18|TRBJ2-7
CASSPATGYEQYF
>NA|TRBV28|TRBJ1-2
CASTSIEGGYTF
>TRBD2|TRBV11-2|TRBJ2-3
CASSYRGLATDTQYF
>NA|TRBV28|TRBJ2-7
CASTILTGGGQYF
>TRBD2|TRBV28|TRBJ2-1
CASSYSGGGYNEQFF
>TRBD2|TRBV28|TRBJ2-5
CASSLAGLQETQYF
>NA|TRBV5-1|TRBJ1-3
CASSSKGAGNTIYF
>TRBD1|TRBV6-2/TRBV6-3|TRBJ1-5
CASSFAGGGNQPQHF
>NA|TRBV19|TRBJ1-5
CASSLGFAGNQPQHF
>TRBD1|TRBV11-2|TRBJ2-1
CASSFRTGNYNEQFF
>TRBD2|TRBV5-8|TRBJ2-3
CASSLDSPRTSGRADTQYF
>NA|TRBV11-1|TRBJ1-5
CASSLERSQPQHF
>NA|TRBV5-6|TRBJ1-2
CASSLEAGTYYGYTF
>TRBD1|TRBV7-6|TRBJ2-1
CASSSDRVSDEQFF
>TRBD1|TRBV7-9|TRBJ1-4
CASSAGQGTNEKLFF
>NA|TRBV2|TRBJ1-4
CATQRGSNEKLFF
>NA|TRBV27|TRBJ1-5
CASRLSGVLQPQHF
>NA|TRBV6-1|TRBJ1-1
CASSESGGNTEAFF
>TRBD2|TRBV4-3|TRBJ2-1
CASSQAGGGEQFF